This entry lists 20 T cell receptor beta chains sequenced from one sample in a study of T cell clones after liver transplantation. Only in-frame clones appear in the TCRdb table, and some are missing; sequencing was by immunoSEQ multiplex PCR. The table includes about 74,000 clones, around 80% detected once. The specimen comprised CD4+ T cells from blood, sampled before liver transplant. Receptors were obtained from a human donor who received a liver transplant.

The chain combines TRBV28 with TRBJ1-5, with a tentative D call TRBD1 (5 bases). Germline CDR1 MDHEN, CDR2 SYDVKM. The length of the CDR3 is 16 residues. Trimming left V 2 bases short and J 6 bases short, with 17 bases between. The CDR3 is CASSLRVRGGVQPQHF. CDR3 in DNA: TGTGCCAGCAGTTTAAGGGTTAGGGGCGGGGTTCAGCCCCAGCATTTT. Variable domain in full (rest from reference TRBV28 and TRBJ1-5): DVKVTQSSRYLVKRTGEKVFLECVQDMDHENMFWYRQDPGLGLRLIYFSYDVKMKEKGDIPEGYSVSREKKERFSLILESASTNQTSMYLCASSLRVRGGVQPQHFGDGTRLSIL.

In this sample, this clone turned up a few times. This rearrangement joins TRBV7-9 to TRBJ2-7, with D perhaps matching TRBD1 or TRBD2 (5 bases each). The CDR3 is made up of 14 amino acids. Trimming removed 4 bases from V and 2 bases from J, with 12 bases in between. The V gene's germline CDR1 is SEHNR and CDR2 FQNEAQ (reference sequence). The CDR3 loop is CASSSGLGPYEQYF. The CDR3 DNA is TGTGCCAGCAGCTCCGGTTTGGGACCCTACGAGCAGTACTTC.

The chain combines TRBV5-4 with TRBJ2-5, with 7 bases fitting TRBD1. The CDR3 runs 13 residues. Germline V gives CDR1 SGHNT, CDR2 YYREEE (reference sequence). Germline trimming cut 3 bases from V and 2 bases from J; bases unmatched to any gene: 1. For the CDR3, the DNA is TGTGCCAGCAGCTGGGACAGACAAGAGACCCAGTACTTC. Translation: CASSWDRQETQYF.

About this clone: The junction departs from germline at one end; a sequencing error may be responsible. The sample holds other DNA sequences that translate to the same CDR3. This chain connects TRBV5-1 to TRBJ2-7, with unresolved D. CDR1 and CDR2 from the germline V gene are SGHRS and YFSETQ. CDR3 size: 12 residues. DNA of the CDR3: TGCGCTAGCAGCTTACCAGGAGACGAGCAGTACTTC. Translating it yields CASSLPGDEQYF. Full variable domain (remainder filled in from reference TRBV5-1 and TRBJ2-7): KAGVTQTPRYLIKTRGQQVTLSCSPISGHRSVSWYQQTPGQGLQFLFEYFSETQRNKGNFPGRFSGRQFSNSRSEMNVSTLELGDSALYLCASSLPGDEQYFGPGTRLTVT.

This clone was detected once. V is TRBV27 and J is TRBJ2-7, with 10 positions matching TRBD2. V was pared by 6 bases and J by 0 bases, with 5 bases of the junction left unmatched. CDR3 size: 15 residues. Germline lookup yields CDR1 MNHEY and CDR2 SMNVEV (reference sequence). The CDR3 here is CASRTSGFPSYEQYF. The DNA for the CDR3 is TGTGCCAGCAGGACTAGCGGGTTCCCCTCCTACGAGCAGTACTTC.

The chain links TRBV7-2 to TRBJ1-6; D is perhaps TRBD1 (5 bases). V lost 5 bases and J lost 6, with 8 bases in between. Germline V gene lookup returns CDR1 SGHTA and CDR2 FQGNSA. This CDR3 spans 13 amino acids. The CDR3 is CASSPDSNSPLHF. The CDR3, as DNA: TGTGCCAGCAGCCCCGACAGTAATTCACCCCTCCACTTT.

The chain uses TRBV30 and TRBJ2-1; D remains unclear. Per germline, CDR1 GTSNPN and CDR2 SVGIG (reference sequence). With 1 base removed from V and 1 base from J, the gap between germline ends came to 8 bases. There are 14 residues in the CDR3. The CDR3 sequence: CAWSAGVSYNEQFF. The CDR3 DNA reads as TGTGCCTGGAGTGCTGGAGTGTCCTACAATGAGCAGTTCTTC.

The sample holds a few counts of this clone. J is TRBJ1-1 and V is TRBV11-2; TRBD1 is a possible D gene (5 bases). CDR1 SGHAT and CDR2 FQNNGV come from the germline V gene. With 1 base removed from V and 7 bases from J, the gap between germline ends came to 13 bases. The CDR3 sequence is 14 residues long. This CDR3 reads CASSLGLRDHEAFF. CDR3 nucleotides: TGTGCCAGCAGCTTAGGGCTGAGGGACCATGAAGCTTTCTTT.

The V and J genes are TRBV19 and TRBJ2-7, with 7 nucleotides matching TRBD1. J lost 1 base, V lost 4 bases, and 7 bases had no gene match. Germline loops: CDR1 LNHDA, CDR2 SQIVND (reference sequence). This CDR3 has 15 amino acids. In DNA, the CDR3 is TGTGCCAGTAGTACTCGACAGGGCATATCCTACGAGCAGTACTTC. Its protein is CASSTRQGISYEQYF.

This clone turned up a few times. The chain links TRBV11-2 to TRBJ1-5; D uncertain. The V end was cut by 6 bases, the J end by 7 bases, with 10 bases between. The CDR3 is 12 amino acids. The germline V gene has CDR1 SGHAT and CDR2 FQNNGV. DNA of the CDR3: TGTGCCAGCAGTTTACCCCGACAGCCCCAGCATTTT. It codes for CASSLPRQPQHF.

This clone appeared many times. V is TRBV5-4 and J is TRBJ2-2, with 7 bases identical to TRBD2. Germline V gene sequence: CDR1 SGHNT, CDR2 YYREEE (reference sequence). CDR3 length: 15 amino acids. V was pared by 3 bases and J by 0 bases, with 2 bases of the junction left unmatched. CDR3 in amino acids: CASSWDYTNTGELFF. The CDR3 DNA is TGTGCCAGCAGCTGGGACTACACGAACACCGGGGAGCTGTTTTTT. The whole variable domain, remainder taken from reference TRBV5-4 and TRBJ2-2, is ETGVTQSPTHLIKTRGQQVTLRCSSQSGHNTVSWYQQALGQGPQFIFQYYREEENGRGNFPPRFSGLQFPNYSSELNVNALELDDSALYLCASSWDYTNTGELFFGEGSRLTVL.

This clone came up a few times. The chain joins TRBV5-1 to TRBJ2-2; D may be TRBD2 (6 bases). The CDR3 sequence is 13 residues long. Trimming took off 7 bases at V and 5 bases at J, with 12 bases between the two ends. Germline V gives CDR1 SGHRS, CDR2 YFSETQ. CDR3 sequence: CASREFWTGELFF. The DNA of the CDR3 is TGCGCCAGCCGGGAGTTCTGGACCGGGGAGCTGTTTTTT.

The chain joins TRBV18 to TRBJ1-1; the match to TRBD1 covers 10 bases. This CDR3 has 14 residues. Germline V lookup: CDR1 KGHSH, CDR2 LQKENI. V lost 6 bases, J lost 5 bases, and 6 bases stayed unmatched. CDR3 sequence: CASSFGQGGTEAFF. The CDR3 DNA reads TGTGCCAGCTCCTTCGGACAGGGGGGAACTGAAGCTTTCTTT.

The rearrangement joins TRBV30 to TRBJ1-1; D is unclear. Germline V gene lookup returns CDR1 GTSNPN and CDR2 SVGIG (reference sequence). Trimming took 3 bases from V and 7 from J, leaving 21 bases between them. CDR3 size: 15 residues. CDR3 bases: TGTGCCTGGAGCGGACTAAACGGAATAGGCGGTGAAGCTTTCTTT. Translation gives CAWSGLNGIGGEAFF. Complete variable domain (other parts from reference TRBV30 and TRBJ1-1): SQTIHQWPATLVQPVGSPLSLECTVEGTSNPNLYWYRQAAGRGLQLLFYSVGIGQISSEVPQNLSASRPQDRQFILSSKKLLLSDSGFYLCAWSGLNGIGGEAFFGQGTRLTVV.

The chain couples TRBV11-2 to TRBJ1-1; 10 bases agree with TRBD1. The CDR3 has 18 residues. V gave up 5 bases and J gave up 0 bases; unmatched junction bases: 12. Germline V gene data show CDR1 as SGHAT and CDR2 as FQNNGV. This CDR3 reads CASSRGAGTGAMNTEAFF. CDR3 coding DNA: TGTGCCAGCAGCCGGGGGGCCGGGACAGGGGCCATGAACACTGAAGCTTTCTTT.

V gene TRBV6-1 combines with J gene TRBJ1-3; no definite D call. Germline CDR1 and CDR2: MNHNS and SASEGT. V lost 6 bases to trimming and J lost 0 bases, with 12 bases between them. The CDR3 loop spans 15 amino acids. The CDR3 DNA reads as TGTGCCAGCAGCCCCGTAAGGCCCTCTGGAAACACCATATATTTT. It encodes CASSPVRPSGNTIYF.

The chain has TRBV7-2 and TRBJ2-7; D is undetermined. The V and J ends lost 7 bases and 0 bases respectively, with 10 bases between them. The CDR3 extends over 13 amino acids. CDR1 is SGHTA, CDR2 FQGNSA, per germline. The DNA of the CDR3 is TGTGCCAGCAAGAGGAGAACCTCCTACGAGCAGTACTTC. Its protein product is CASKRRTSYEQYF.

The table lists this clone with a count of one. CDR3: CASSTTSGGNNEQFF. CDR3 bases: TGCGCCAGCAGCACCACTAGCGGGGGGAACAATGAGCAGTTCTTC. The J gene is TRBJ2-1, the V gene TRBV5-1, with 12 bases identical to TRBD2. This CDR3 has 15 residues. Germline-derived CDR1 and CDR2 are SGHRS and YFSETQ. The V gene end was trimmed by 4 bases and the J gene end by 5 bases; junction bases not matched to a gene: 4.

This chain uses TRBV28 with TRBJ2-5; unclear D gene. The CDR3 runs to 13 residues. The germline V and J ends were trimmed by 6 bases and 5 bases, with 13 bases remaining between them. In germline, CDR1 is MDHEN, CDR2 SYDVKM. This chain's CDR3 is CASSPAPSETQYF. The CDR3 coding sequence is TGTGCCAGCAGCCCCGCCCCATCCGAGACCCAGTACTTC.

CDR3 sequence reads: CASSLVQSASEQYF. CDR3 sequence (DNA): TGTGCCAGCAGCTTAGTACAAAGCGCATCCGAGCAGTACTTC. V and J are TRBV7-9 and TRBJ2-7, with D unresolved. V was clipped by 1 base and J by 6 bases, with 13 bases between them. The germline V gene has CDR1 SEHNR and CDR2 FQNEAQ (reference sequence). This CDR3 is 14 amino acids long.